Listed here are 9 T cell receptor beta chains from one sample, sequenced in a study of vaccination and CD4 T cells after COVID-19. Antigens of these TCRs are unknown. The treatment was: approximately 10-day PBMC culture with coronavirus spike peptide pools or control peptides (ViraFEST assay). The Oncomine TCR Beta short-read assay generated sequence data from the DNA of cultured CD4+ T cells. TCRdb independently ran MiXCR on the PCR reads; one entry per CDR3 protein. Among approximately 11,000 distinct CDR3 sequences listed, about 60% were seen once. The specimen sequenced was CD4+ T cells from blood, cultured in vitro. The receptors stem from a human donor who had recovered from COVID-19.

This rearrangement joins TRBV6-1 to TRBJ1-2; D is undetermined. Germline-derived CDR1 and CDR2 are MNHNS and SASEGT. V lost 6 bases, J lost 5 bases, and 16 bases lay in between. This CDR3 comprises 14 residues. CDR3 coding DNA: TGTGCCAGCAGGGAGACCCATGATAGTTATGGCTACACCTTC. Amino acids: CASRETHDSYGYTF.

The V gene is TRBV20-1, the J gene TRBJ2-3, with 10 bases that match TRBD2. V gave up 4 bases and J gave up 0 bases; unmatched junction bases: 4. The CDR3 is made up of 15 amino acids. The germline V gene has CDR1 DFQATT and CDR2 SNEGSKA (reference sequence). The CDR3 sequence is CSAIGTSASTDTQYF. CDR3 nucleotides: TGCAGTGCTATAGGGACTAGCGCTAGCACAGATACGCAGTATTTT.

This clonotype occurred a few times. The gene calls are TRBV7-8 and TRBJ1-2, with 9 positions matching TRBD1. Germline lookup yields CDR1 SGHVS and CDR2 FQNEAQ. This CDR3 contains 15 residues. The ends lost 4 bases at V and 6 bases at J; junction bases unmatched: 9. DNA of the CDR3: TGTGCCAGCAGCTCATCGACAGGGGGTTCGAATGGCTACACCTTC. Residues: CASSSSTGGSNGYTF.

This chain connects TRBV6-5 to TRBJ2-3; unclear D gene. Germline V gene sequence: CDR1 MNHEY, CDR2 SVGAGI. The CDR3 runs 11 residues. V lost 2 bases to trimming and J lost 4 bases, with 1 base between them. The CDR3 loop reads CASSYADTQYF. CDR3 in DNA: TGTGCCAGCAGTTACGCAGATACGCAGTATTTT.

This clonotype was observed once. J is TRBJ2-1 and V is TRBV20-1, with D perhaps matching TRBD1 (5 bases). CDR3 length: 16 residues. Between the trimmed V and J ends, which lost 1 base and 7 bases, there was a span of 20 bases. The germline V gene encodes CDR1 DFQATT and CDR2 SNEGSKA (reference sequence). CDR3 amino acids: CSARAILPQDGNEQFF. Here the CDR3 DNA reads TGCAGTGCTAGAGCCATTCTCCCACAGGACGGTAATGAGCAGTTCTTC.

This clonotype was seen once. The chain is built from TRBV19 and TRBJ1-1, with D tentatively TRBD1 (5 bases). CDR1 is LNHDA and CDR2 is SQIVND in the germline V gene (reference sequence). This CDR3 has 13 residues. Trimming left V 4 bases short and J 2 bases short, with 8 bases between. CDR3 amino acids: CASSTGTNTEAFF. CDR3 DNA sequence: TGTGCCAGTAGTACAGGGACCAACACTGAAGCTTTCTTT.

This clonotype was seen more than once but under ten times. CDR3 amino acids: CASSLGDTGQGYGYTF. DNA for the CDR3: TGTGCCAGCAGCTTAGGGGATACCGGGCAAGGCTATGGCTACACCTTC. The chain joins TRBV11-2 to TRBJ1-2, with D uncertain. Germline V gene sequence: CDR1 SGHAT, CDR2 FQNNGV. CDR3 length: 16 residues. V shed 1 base and J shed 4 bases, with 16 bases lying between them.

The chain links TRBV21-1 to TRBJ2-4; the table's D call TRBD2 went unverified against the DNA. TRBV21-1 constitutes a pseudogene. This CDR3 region has 18 residues. CDR3 DNA: TGTGCCAGCAGCAGACCCTCGGTGGTAGCGGGGACCAAAAACATTCAGTACTTC. This gives the protein CASSRPSVVAGTKNIQYF.

J is TRBJ2-2 and V is TRBV11-3; the match to TRBD1 covers 11 bases. Germline CDR1 is SGHNT and CDR2 is YENEEA. The CDR3 is 16 amino acids. Losses at the gene ends were 5 bases for V and 3 bases for J; bases not matched to a gene: 5. CDR3 sequence (DNA): TGTGCCAGCAGCCTAAGGACAGGGGGCGACACCGGGGAGCTGTTTTTT. Translating gives CASSLRTGGDTGELFF. Full variable domain (missing parts from reference TRBV11-3 and TRBJ2-2): EAGVVQSPRYKIIEKKQPVAFWCNPISGHNTLYWYLQNLGQGPELLIRYENEEAVDDSQLPKDRFSAERLKGVDSTLKIQPAELGDSAVYLCASSLRTGGDTGELFFGEGSRLTVL.